These T cell receptor beta chains were read from a single sample in a study of blood T cell repertoires in COVID-19. The data were produced by immunoSEQ multiplex PCR, yet TCRdb's version contains in-frame clones alone and is incomplete. The table lists around 300,000 clones, around 90% of them singletons. Sequencing was done on a sample of peripheral blood. The source is a woman aged 40 to 50 who had recovered from COVID-19. Each CDR3 is given with its conserved first and last residue. D genes are given only for firm matches. The size entry is marked missing in some rows and otherwise reads once, few, many or a size class.

D	V	J	size	DNA	CDR3
TRBD1	TRBV27	TRBJ1-2	.	TGTGCCAGCAGTTTGCAGGGGGCGAGCTATGGCTACACCTTC	CASSLQGASYGYTF
.	TRBV27	TRBJ1-3	.	TGTGCCAGCAGTTTATCCGCATACTCCCTAAACACCATATATTTT	CASSLSAYSLNTIYF
TRBD2	TRBV2	TRBJ2-1	.	TGTGCCAGCAGCGGGACTAGCGGGGACAATGAGCAGTTCTTC	CASSGTSGDNEQFF
TRBD1	TRBV10-3	TRBJ2-5	once	TGTGCCATCAGTGAGGAGGGGGCGGAAGAGACCCAGTACTTC	CAISEEGAEETQYF
.	TRBV13	TRBJ2-2	.	TGTGCCAGCAGCTCAAGAGAGGACACCGGGGAGCTGTTTTTT	CASSSREDTGELFF
TRBD1	TRBV27	TRBJ1-5	.	TGTGCCAGCAGGAGACAGGGCCAGGATCAGCCCCAGCATTTT	CASRRQGQDQPQHF
.	TRBV12-3/TRBV12-4	TRBJ1-3	.	TGTGCCAGCAGCGCGACAGGTAGAAACACCATATATTTT	CASSATGRNTIYF
.	TRBV2	TRBJ1-6	.	TGTGCCACCCTCTCGGGGCCCGGGGGGAATTCACCCCTCCACTTT	CATLSGPGGNSPLHF
TRBD1	TRBV11-1	TRBJ1-2	.	TGTGCCAGCAGTCGGGACAGATATGGCTACACCTTC	CASSRDRYGYTF
TRBD2	TRBV5-1	TRBJ2-1	.	TGCGCCAGCAGCCTGGGGGGGACTAGCGGGAGTGGGGAGCAGTTCTTC	CASSLGGTSGSGEQFF
TRBD1	TRBV6-6	TRBJ1-3	.	TGTGCCAGCAGCACGGACAGGTACTCTGGAAACACCATATATTTT	CASSTDRYSGNTIYF
TRBD1	TRBV10-1	TRBJ1-6	once	TGCGCCAGCAGTGAGTCGAAGTCTACAGGGGGCCAGAGAGTCCTCCACTTT	CASSESKSTGGQRVLHF
TRBD1	TRBV6-5	TRBJ2-3	.	TGTGCCAGCAGTTCCGGCAGGGGGCGGTCAGCAGATACGCAGTATTTT	CASSSGRGRSADTQYF
TRBD1	TRBV5-7	TRBJ2-5	.	TGTGCCAGCAGCGGGGGACAGGGGGATGAGACCCAGTACTTC	CASSGGQGDETQYF
TRBD2	TRBV13	TRBJ2-6	.	TGTGCCAGCAGCTTAGGCCCTAGCGGCTACTCTGGGGCCAACGTCCTGACTTTC	CASSLGPSGYSGANVLTF
.	TRBV6-5	TRBJ2-7	.	TGTGCCAGCAGTTACGACACAAGAACCTACGAGCAGTACTTC	CASSYDTRTYEQYF
TRBD1	TRBV5-1	TRBJ2-5	.	TGCGCCAGCAGCCTACAGGGGGAGGAGACCCAGTACTTC	CASSLQGEETQYF
TRBD2	TRBV20-1	TRBJ2-3	.	TGCAACCCGGGGGGAGATACGCAGTATTTT	CNPGGDTQYF
TRBD1	TRBV7-6	TRBJ1-1	few	TGTGCCAGCAGCCCTGGACAGGGGGGGATGAACACTGAAGCTTTCTTT	CASSPGQGGMNTEAFF
TRBD2	TRBV29-1	TRBJ2-5	.	TGCAGCGTTGAAAGTGGAGTAGCGGGAGTTGAGACCCAGTACTTC	CSVESGVAGVETQYF
TRBD2	TRBV5-1	TRBJ2-7	.	TGCGCCAGCAGCTCCGCGACTAGCGGGTTCCTCAGCTCCTACGAGCAGTACTTC	CASSSATSGFLSSYEQYF
TRBD2	TRBV13	TRBJ2-3	.	TGTGCCAGCAGCGAGCTTAGCGGGAGGGACGCAGATACGCAGTATTTT	CASSELSGRDADTQYF